This T cell receptor beta chain was identified during a study of blood T cell repertoires in COVID-19. CDR3 length equals 11 residues. Germline values: CDR1 LNHDA, CDR2 SQIVND (reference sequence). V was shortened by 5 bases and J by 8 bases, with 9 bases between the two germline ends. The data were produced by immunoSEQ multiplex PCR, yet TCRdb's version contains in-frame clones alone and is incomplete. The data show roughly 420,000 clones, with 88% seen just once and around 0.95% held by the top ten. The sequencing input was PBMCs or T cells enriched from blood (not recorded which). This chain links TRBV19 with TRBJ1-1; a possible D gene is TRBD1 (6 bases). This TCR was sampled from a woman younger than 45 with acute COVID-19. The CDR3 loop reads CASSYGQEAFF. DNA for the CDR3: TGTGCCAGTAGTTACGGACAGGAAGCTTTCTTT. Full variable domain (outside the CDR3, taken from reference TRBV19 and TRBJ1-1): DGGITQSPKYLFRKEGQNVTLSCEQNLNHDAMYWYRQDPGQGLRLIYYSQIVNDFQKGDIAEGYSVSREKKESFPLTVTSAQKNPTAFYLCASSYGQEAFFGQGTRLTVV.